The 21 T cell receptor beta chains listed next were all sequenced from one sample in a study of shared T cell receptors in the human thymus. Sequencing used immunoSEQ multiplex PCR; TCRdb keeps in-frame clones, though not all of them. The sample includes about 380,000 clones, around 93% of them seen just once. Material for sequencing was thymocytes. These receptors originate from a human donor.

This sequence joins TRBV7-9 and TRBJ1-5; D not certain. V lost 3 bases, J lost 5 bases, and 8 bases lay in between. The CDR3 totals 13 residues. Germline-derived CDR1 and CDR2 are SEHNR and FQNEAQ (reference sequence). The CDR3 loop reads CASSLHGDQPQHF. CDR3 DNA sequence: TGTGCCAGCAGCTTGCACGGGGATCAGCCCCAGCATTTT.

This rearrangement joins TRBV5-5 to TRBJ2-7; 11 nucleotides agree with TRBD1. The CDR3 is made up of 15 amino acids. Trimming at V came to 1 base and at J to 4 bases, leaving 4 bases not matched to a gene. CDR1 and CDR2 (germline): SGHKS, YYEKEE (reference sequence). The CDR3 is CASSLKWDRGYEQYF. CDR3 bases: TGTGCCAGCAGCTTGAAGTGGGACAGGGGGTACGAGCAGTACTTC.

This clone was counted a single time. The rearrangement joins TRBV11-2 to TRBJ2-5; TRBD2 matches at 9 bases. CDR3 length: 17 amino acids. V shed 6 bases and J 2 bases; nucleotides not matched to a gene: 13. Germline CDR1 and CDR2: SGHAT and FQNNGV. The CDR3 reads CASRKKETSGPQETQYF. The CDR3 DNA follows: TGTGCCAGCAGAAAGAAAGAAACTAGCGGGCCACAAGAGACCCAGTACTTC.

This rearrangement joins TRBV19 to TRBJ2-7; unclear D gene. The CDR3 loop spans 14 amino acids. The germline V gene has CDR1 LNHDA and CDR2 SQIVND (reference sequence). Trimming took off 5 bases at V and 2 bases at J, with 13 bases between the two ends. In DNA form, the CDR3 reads TGTGCCAGTAGTCTAACCCTATGGACCTACGAGCAGTACTTC. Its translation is CASSLTLWTYEQYF. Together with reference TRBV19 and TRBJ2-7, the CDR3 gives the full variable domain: DGGITQSPKYLFRKEGQNVTLSCEQNLNHDAMYWYRQDPGQGLRLIYYSQIVNDFQKGDIAEGYSVSREKKESFPLTVTSAQKNPTAFYLCASSLTLWTYEQYFGPGTRLTVT.

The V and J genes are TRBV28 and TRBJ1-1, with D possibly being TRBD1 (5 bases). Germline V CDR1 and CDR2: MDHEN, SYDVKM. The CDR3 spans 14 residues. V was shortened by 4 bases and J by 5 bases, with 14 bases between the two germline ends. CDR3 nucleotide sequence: TGTGCCAGCAGTTACGGGACGTCGCGGACTGAAGCTTTCTTT. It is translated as CASSYGTSRTEAFF.

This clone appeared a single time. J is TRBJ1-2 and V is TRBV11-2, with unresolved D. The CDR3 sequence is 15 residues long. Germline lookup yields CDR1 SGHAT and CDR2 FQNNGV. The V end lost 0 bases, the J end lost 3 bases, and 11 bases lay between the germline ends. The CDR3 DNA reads TGTGCCAGCAGCTTAGAGAGTATTTGGGACTATGGCTACACCTTC. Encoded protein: CASSLESIWDYGYTF.

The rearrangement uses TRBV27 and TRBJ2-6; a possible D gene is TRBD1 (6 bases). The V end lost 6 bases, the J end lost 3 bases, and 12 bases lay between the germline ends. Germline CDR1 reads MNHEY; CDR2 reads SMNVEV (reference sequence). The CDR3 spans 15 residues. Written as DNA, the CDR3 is TGTGCCAGCAGGGTAGCAGGGGTTGGGGCCAACGTCCTGACTTTC. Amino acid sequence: CASRVAGVGANVLTF.

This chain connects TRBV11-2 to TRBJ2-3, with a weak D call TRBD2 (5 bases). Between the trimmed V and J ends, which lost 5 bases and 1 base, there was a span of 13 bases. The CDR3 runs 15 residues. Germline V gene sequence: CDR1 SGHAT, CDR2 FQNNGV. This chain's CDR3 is CASSRVVRGTDTQYF. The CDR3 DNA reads TGTGCCAGCAGCCGGGTGGTGAGGGGCACAGATACGCAGTATTTT.

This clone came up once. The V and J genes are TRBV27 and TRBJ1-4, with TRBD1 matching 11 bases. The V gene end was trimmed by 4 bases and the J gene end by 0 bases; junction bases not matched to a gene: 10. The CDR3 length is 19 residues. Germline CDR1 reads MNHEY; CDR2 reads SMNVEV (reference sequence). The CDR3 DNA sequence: TGTGCCAGCAGTTCCTTAAGGGGACAGGGGGTTGCAACTAATGAAAAACTGTTTTTT. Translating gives CASSSLRGQGVATNEKLFF.

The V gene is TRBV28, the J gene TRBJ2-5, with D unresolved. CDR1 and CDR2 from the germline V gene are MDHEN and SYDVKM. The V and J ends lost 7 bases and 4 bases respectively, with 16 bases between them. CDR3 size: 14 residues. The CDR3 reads CASTPETVPETQYF. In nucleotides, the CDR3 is TGTGCCAGCACCCCGGAAACGGTCCCAGAGACCCAGTACTTC.

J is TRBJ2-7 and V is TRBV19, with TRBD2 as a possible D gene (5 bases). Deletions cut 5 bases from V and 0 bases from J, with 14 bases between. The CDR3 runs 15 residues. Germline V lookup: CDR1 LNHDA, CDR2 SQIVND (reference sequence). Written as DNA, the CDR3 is TGTGCCAGTAGTGCACACGGGATTCTCTCCTACGAGCAGTACTTC. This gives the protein CASSAHGILSYEQYF.

CDR3 amino acids: CASSLSFVTGTVLGTQYF. The CDR3 DNA is TGTGCCAGCAGCTTATCGTTCGTTACCGGGACAGTCCTCGGGACCCAGTACTTC. The chain has TRBV7-9 and TRBJ2-5; 7 bases are shared with TRBD1. V was clipped by 2 bases and J by 7 bases; unmatched bases: 19. Looked up from germline, CDR1 is SEHNR and CDR2 is FQNEAQ (reference sequence). CDR3 size: 18 residues.

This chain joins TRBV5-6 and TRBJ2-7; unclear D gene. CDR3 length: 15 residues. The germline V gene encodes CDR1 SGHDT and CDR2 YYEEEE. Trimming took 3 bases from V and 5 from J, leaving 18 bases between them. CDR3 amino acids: CASSSPRIRIDEQYF. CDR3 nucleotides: TGTGCCAGCAGCTCGCCTAGGATTAGAATCGACGAGCAGTACTTC.

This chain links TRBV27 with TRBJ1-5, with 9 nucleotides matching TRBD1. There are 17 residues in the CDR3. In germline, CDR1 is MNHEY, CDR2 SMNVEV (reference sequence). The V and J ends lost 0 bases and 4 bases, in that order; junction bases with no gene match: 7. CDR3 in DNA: TGTGCCAGCAGTTTATCAGCCGGGACAGGGCGTAATCAGCCCCAGCATTTT. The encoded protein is CASSLSAGTGRNQPQHF.

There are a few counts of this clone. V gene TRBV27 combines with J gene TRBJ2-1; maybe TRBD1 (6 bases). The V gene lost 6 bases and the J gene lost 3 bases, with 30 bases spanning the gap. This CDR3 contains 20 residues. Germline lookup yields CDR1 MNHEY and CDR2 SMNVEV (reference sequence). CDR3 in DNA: TGTGCCAGCAGCAGGCTATTGGCGGACCGACAGGTGGTTATCTACAATGAGCAGTTCTTC. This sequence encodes CASSRLLADRQVVIYNEQFF.

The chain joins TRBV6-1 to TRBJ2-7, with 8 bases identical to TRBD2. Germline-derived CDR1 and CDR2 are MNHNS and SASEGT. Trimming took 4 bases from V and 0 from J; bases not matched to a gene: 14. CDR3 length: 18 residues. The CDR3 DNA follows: TGTGCCAGCAGTGTCGGGGTAGCGGGGAGAGGAATCTCCTACGAGCAGTACTTC. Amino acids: CASSVGVAGRGISYEQYF.

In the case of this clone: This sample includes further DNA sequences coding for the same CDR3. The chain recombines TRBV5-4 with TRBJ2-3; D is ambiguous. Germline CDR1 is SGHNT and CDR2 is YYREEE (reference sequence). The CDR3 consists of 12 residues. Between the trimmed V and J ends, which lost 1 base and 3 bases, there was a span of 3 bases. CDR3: CASSLSTDTQYF. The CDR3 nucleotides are TGTGCCAGCAGCTTGTCTACAGATACGCAGTATTTT.

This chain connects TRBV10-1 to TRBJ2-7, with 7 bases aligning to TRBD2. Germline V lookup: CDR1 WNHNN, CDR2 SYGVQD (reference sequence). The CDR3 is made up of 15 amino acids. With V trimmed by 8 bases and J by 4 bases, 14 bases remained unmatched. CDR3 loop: CASSSMRETGYEQYF. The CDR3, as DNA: TGCGCCAGCTCCTCCATGCGGGAGACGGGGTACGAGCAGTACTTC.

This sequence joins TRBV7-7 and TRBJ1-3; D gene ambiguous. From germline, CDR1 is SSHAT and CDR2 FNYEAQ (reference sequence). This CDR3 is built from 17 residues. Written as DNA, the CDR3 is TGTGCTAGCTCCGGGGTTCCAGTCTCGTGCTCTGGAAACACCATATATTTT. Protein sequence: CASSGVPVSCSGNTIYF.

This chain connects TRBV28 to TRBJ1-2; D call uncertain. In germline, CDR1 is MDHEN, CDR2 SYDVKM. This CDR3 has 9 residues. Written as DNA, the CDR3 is TGTGTTGCTGGCTATGGCTACACCTTC. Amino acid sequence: CVAGYGYTF.

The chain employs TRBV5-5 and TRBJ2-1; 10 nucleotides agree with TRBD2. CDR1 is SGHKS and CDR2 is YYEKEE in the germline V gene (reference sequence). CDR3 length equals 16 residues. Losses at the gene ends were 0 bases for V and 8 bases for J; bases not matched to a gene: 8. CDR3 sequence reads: CASSLEQREGLDEQFF. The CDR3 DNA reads TGTGCCAGCAGCTTGGAACAGCGGGAGGGCCTGGATGAGCAGTTCTTC. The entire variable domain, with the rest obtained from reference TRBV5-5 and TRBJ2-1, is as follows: DAGVTQSPTHLIKTRGQQVTLRCSPISGHKSVSWYQQVLGQGPQFIFQYYEKEERGRGNFPDRFSARQFPNYSSELNVNALLLGDSALYLCASSLEQREGLDEQFFGPGTRLTVL.